One sample yielded the 9 T cell receptor beta chains listed below, sequenced in a study of STAT5B mutations in CD4+ large granular lymphocyte leukemia. The table came from immunoSEQ multiplex PCR; TCRdb's copy has only in-frame clones and leaves some out. The repertoire has roughly 30,000 clones, approximately 70% of them found once; the top ten carry roughly 2%. What was sequenced was CD4+ T cells from blood buffy coats. The receptors here all came from a human donor in good health.

The CDR3 nucleotides are TGTGCCAGCAGTCCCCTAGTGAATCCGGTGTATTTT. Translating it yields CASSPLVNPVYF. V is TRBV27 and J is TRBJ2-3; D is undetermined. Per germline, CDR1 MNHEY and CDR2 SMNVEV (reference sequence). V dropped 5 bases and J dropped 14 bases, with 17 bases sitting between them. This CDR3 contains 12 residues.

This chain connects TRBV10-3 to TRBJ2-1, with 9 bases matching TRBD2. The CDR3 loop spans 15 amino acids. The ends lost 4 bases at V and 4 bases at J; junction bases unmatched: 5. In germline, CDR1 is ENHRY, CDR2 SYGVKD. The CDR3 DNA reads as TGTGCCATCAGTGGGAGCGGGAGGCCTTACAATGAGCAGTTCTTC. It encodes CAISGSGRPYNEQFF.

The chain recombines TRBV5-5 with TRBJ1-5, with 10 bases matching TRBD1. Trimming took 4 bases from V and 6 from J; bases not matched to a gene: 7. This CDR3 region has 15 residues. The germline V gene has CDR1 SGHKS and CDR2 YYEKEE (reference sequence). The CDR3 protein is CASSLATGGGQPQHF. CDR3 sequence (DNA): TGTGCCAGCAGCCTCGCGACAGGGGGCGGTCAGCCCCAGCATTTT.

The CDR3 sequence: CASSPDLANTEAFF. CDR3 DNA: TGTGCCAGCTCACCGGATTTAGCGAACACTGAAGCTTTCTTT. J is TRBJ1-1 and V is TRBV18, with no clear D. The ends were cut back, 3 bases at V and 1 base at J, with 9 bases in the middle. The CDR3 is 14 amino acids. Germline assignment: CDR1 KGHSH and CDR2 LQKENI.

The chain joins TRBV5-1 to TRBJ1-6; D not resolved. V was cut by 4 bases and J by 7 bases, with 18 bases left in between. Germline loops: CDR1 SGHRS, CDR2 YFSETQ. The CDR3 is 16 amino acids. The CDR3 DNA follows: TGCGCCAGCAGCCCGATGGCCGGTAACGAAAATTCACCCCTCCACTTT. It translates to CASSPMAGNENSPLHF.

DNA for the CDR3: TGTGCCAGCAGCCAAGGCTTCGGGGGGAGCGAAAAACTGTTTTTT. Its protein is CASSQGFGGSEKLFF. The chain combines TRBV14 with TRBJ1-4, with D possibly being TRBD1 (5 bases). The length of the CDR3 is 15 residues. With 1 base removed from V and 8 bases from J, the gap between germline ends came to 14 bases. Germline lookup yields CDR1 SGHDN and CDR2 FVKESK.

This chain uses TRBV6-6 with TRBJ1-2, with TRBD1 matching 7 bases. With V trimmed by 0 bases and J by 3 bases, 7 bases remained unmatched. CDR3 size: 16 residues. The germline V gene has CDR1 MNHNY and CDR2 SVGAGI (reference sequence). CDR3 region: CASSYSKTGQDYGYTF. The DNA of the CDR3 is TGTGCCAGCAGTTACTCTAAGACAGGGCAGGACTATGGCTACACCTTC.

The genes are TRBV5-1 and TRBJ2-1, with 12 bases fitting TRBD2. The CDR3 covers 15 residues. Per the germline V gene, CDR1 is SGHRS and CDR2 is YFSETQ. J was trimmed by 9 bases and V by 2 bases; bases with no gene match: 6. DNA of the CDR3: TGCGCCAGCAGCTTACCTAGCGGGGGGGGGACTGAGCAGTTCTTC. Amino acids: CASSLPSGGGTEQFF.

V gene TRBV18 combines with J gene TRBJ1-5; maybe TRBD1 (6 bases). The CDR3 has 15 residues. The V end lost 6 bases, the J end lost 0 bases, and 12 bases lay between the germline ends. Germline-derived CDR1 and CDR2 are KGHSH and LQKENI. CDR3 nucleotide sequence: TGTGCCAGCTCGGAGGGGGTATATAGCAATCAGCCCCAGCATTTT. Translated, it gives CASSEGVYSNQPQHF.